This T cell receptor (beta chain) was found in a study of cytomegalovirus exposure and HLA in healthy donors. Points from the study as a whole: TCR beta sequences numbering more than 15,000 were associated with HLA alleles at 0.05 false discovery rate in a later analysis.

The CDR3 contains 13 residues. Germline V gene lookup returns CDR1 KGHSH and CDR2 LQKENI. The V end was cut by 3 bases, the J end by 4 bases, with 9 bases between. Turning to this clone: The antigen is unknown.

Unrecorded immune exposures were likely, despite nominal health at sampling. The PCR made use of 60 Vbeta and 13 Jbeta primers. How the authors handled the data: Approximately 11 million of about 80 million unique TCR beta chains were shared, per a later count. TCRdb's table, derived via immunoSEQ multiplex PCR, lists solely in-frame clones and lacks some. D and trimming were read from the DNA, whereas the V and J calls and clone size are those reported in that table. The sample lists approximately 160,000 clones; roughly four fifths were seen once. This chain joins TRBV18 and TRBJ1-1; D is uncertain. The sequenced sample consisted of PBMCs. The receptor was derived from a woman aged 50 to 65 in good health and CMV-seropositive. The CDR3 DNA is TGTGCCAGCTCACCCCAGGCCAGCACTGAAGCTTTCTTT. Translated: CASSPQASTEAFF.